This T cell receptor (beta chain) was retrieved from a study of OX40 agonist ivuxolimab in advanced cancers. At the level of the whole study: The costimulatory receptor OX40 (CD134) was targeted by ivuxolimab, a fully human IgG2 agonistic monoclonal antibody. A male proportion of under 85% and a mean age of approximately 61 years, ranging from roughly 23 to 90, were recorded for the dose-escalation cohort. The purpose of peripheral TCRbeta sequencing was to test whether ivuxolimab changed TCR sequence diversity and led to clonal T-cell expansion. The paper reports the monotherapy dose-escalation portion (N of about 56 patients) of the phase I ivuxolimab trial. Three dose-escalation patients achieved partial responses, one with hepatocellular carcinoma and two with cutaneous melanoma. Patients were allowed to have had prior anti-PD-1, anti-PD-L1 or anti-CTLA-4 therapy, and approximately 40% of the dose-escalation patients had previously received checkpoint inhibitors. Of the 50 or so patients in dose escalation, around 20 had hepatocellular carcinoma, some 15 had melanoma, 9 had renal cell carcinoma and 9 had head and neck cancer. Intravenous ivuxolimab was administered to patients every 2 weeks at six dose levels: 0.01, 0.1, 0.3, 1.5, 3 and 10 mg/kg. Overall results and qualifications from the work: In partial responders in the 0.1-3.0 mg/kg groups, normalized peripheral clonal expansion was found to be among the lowest, especially among CD8+ T cells. The antigen specificity of the peripheral T cells that underwent clonal expansion was not determined. At doses of 0.1 to 3.0 mg/kg, clonal expansion of both CD4+ and CD8+ T cells in blood was seen between baseline and week 6. Low levels of normalized T-cell clonal expansion were also seen in some patients who did not respond. After ivuxolimab, expanded clones were on average more numerous among CD8+ T cells than among CD4+ T cells.

Details on this clone: Which antigen it targets is not known. Base qualities were left out, and no much larger clone turns up one base away.

CDR1 and CDR2 are drawn from the germline V gene: SGHTA, FQGNSA. Relative to germline, V is missing 3 bases and J is missing 0 bases, with 5 bases of the junction outside any gene match. Spanning cysteine to phenylalanine, the CDR3 consists of 15 amino acids. Only the CDR3 DNA is retained, 45 bases long and in frame from the first base. For sequencing of the TCRbeta CDR3 region, genomic DNA was extracted from the sorted cells. The immunoSEQ Assay was used to sequence the TCRbeta CDR3 regions. TCRdb obtained this table from immuneACCESS and retained in-frame rearrangements with V and J assigned. These tables miss some clones; where compared with another copy, unresolved V genes account for less than half of the shortfall, and the remainder is unexplained. In this sample the table shows tens of thousands of clones, approximately 82% of which occur a single time. The leading ten clones occupy approximately 6.3% of the sample.

Patients with a history of autoimmune disease or receiving systemic immunosuppression were excluded from the trial. Peripheral blood for TCR sequencing was collected from all dose cohorts at baseline, on cycle 4 day 1, and on cycle 7 day 1. Samples came from an open-label, multicenter, first-in-human phase I dose-escalation trial of ivuxolimab. The trial enrolled adults with locally advanced or metastatic head and neck squamous cell, hepatocellular, melanoma or renal cell carcinoma. Before TCR sequencing, CD4+ and CD8+ T cells were separately sorted from peripheral blood. The receptor was isolated from an adult with an advanced solid tumor such as melanoma, head and neck, liver or kidney cancer. In this chain, TRBV7-2 is recombined with TRBJ2-7, with TRBD1 identical over 7 junction bases. Sequencing was performed on CD4+ or CD8+ T cells sorted from blood, taken in a trial of the OX40 agonist ivuxolimab. Read as DNA, the sequence is TGTGCCAGCAGCTTCCAACAGGGGTCCTCCTACGAGCAGTACTTC. Its protein is CASSFQQGSSYEQYF.